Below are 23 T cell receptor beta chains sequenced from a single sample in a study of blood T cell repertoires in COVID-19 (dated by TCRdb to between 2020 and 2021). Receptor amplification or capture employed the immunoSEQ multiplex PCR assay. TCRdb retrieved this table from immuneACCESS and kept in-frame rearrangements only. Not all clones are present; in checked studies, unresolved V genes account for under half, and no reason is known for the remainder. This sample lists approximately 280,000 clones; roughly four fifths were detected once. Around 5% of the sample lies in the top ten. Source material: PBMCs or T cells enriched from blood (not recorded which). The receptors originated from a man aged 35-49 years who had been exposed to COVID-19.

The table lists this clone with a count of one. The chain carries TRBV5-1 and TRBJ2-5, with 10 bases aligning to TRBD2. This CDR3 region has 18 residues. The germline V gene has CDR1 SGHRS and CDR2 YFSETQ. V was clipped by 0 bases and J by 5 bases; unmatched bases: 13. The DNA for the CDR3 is TGCGCCAGCAGCTTGGACGGGGGTTCGGGACTAGCGTATGAGACCCAGTACTTC. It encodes CASSLDGGSGLAYETQYF. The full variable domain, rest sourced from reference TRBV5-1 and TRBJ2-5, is KAGVTQTPRYLIKTRGQQVTLSCSPISGHRSVSWYQQTPGQGLQFLFEYFSETQRNKGNFPGRFSGRQFSNSRSEMNVSTLELGDSALYLCASSLDGGSGLAYETQYFGPGTRLLVL.

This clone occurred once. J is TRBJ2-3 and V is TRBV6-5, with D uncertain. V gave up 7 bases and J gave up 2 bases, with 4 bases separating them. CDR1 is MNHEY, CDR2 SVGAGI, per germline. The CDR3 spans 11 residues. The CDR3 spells CASTSTDTQYF. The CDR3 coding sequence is TGTGCCAGCACCTCCACAGATACGCAGTATTTT.

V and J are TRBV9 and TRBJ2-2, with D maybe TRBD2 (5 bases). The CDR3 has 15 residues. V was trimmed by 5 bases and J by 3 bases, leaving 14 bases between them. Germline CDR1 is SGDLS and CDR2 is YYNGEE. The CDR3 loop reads CASSATRADTGELFF. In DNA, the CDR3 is TGTGCCAGCAGTGCGACCCGAGCGGACACCGGGGAGCTGTTTTTT.

In DNA form, the CDR3 reads TGTGCCAGCAGCTACCGGACAGGGCCGAGGGAGACCCAGTACTTC. Its translation: CASSYRTGPRETQYF. V usage is TRBV11-1 and J usage is TRBJ2-5; 8 nucleotides align to TRBD1. V was clipped by 4 bases and J by 5 bases; unmatched bases: 9. The CDR3 contains 15 residues. The germline CDR1 and CDR2 sequences are SGHAT and FQDESV (reference sequence).

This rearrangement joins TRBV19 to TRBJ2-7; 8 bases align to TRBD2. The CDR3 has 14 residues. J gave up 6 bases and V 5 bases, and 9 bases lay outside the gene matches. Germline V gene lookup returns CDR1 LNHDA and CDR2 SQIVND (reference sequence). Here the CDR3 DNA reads TGTGCCAGTAGTTTCGTAGCGGGGACTCCCGAGCAGTACTTC. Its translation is CASSFVAGTPEQYF.

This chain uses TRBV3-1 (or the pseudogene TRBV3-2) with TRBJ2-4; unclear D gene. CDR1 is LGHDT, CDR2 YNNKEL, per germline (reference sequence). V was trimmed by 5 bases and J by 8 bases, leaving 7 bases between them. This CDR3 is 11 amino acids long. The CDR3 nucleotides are TGTGCCAGCAGCGAGTATGACATTCAGTACTTC. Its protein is CASSEYDIQYF.

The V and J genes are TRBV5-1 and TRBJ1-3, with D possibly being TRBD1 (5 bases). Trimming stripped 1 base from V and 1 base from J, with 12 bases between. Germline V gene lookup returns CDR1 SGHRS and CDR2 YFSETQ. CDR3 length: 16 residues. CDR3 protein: CASSLMGPQSGNTIYF. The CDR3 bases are TGCGCCAGCAGCTTGATGGGGCCACAATCTGGAAACACCATATATTTT. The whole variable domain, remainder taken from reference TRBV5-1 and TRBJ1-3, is KAGVTQTPRYLIKTRGQQVTLSCSPISGHRSVSWYQQTPGQGLQFLFEYFSETQRNKGNFPGRFSGRQFSNSRSEMNVSTLELGDSALYLCASSLMGPQSGNTIYFGEGSWLTVV.

In nucleotides, the CDR3 is TGTGCCAGCCAGGGTATATCCGACGAGCAGTACTTC. Encoded protein: CASQGISDEQYF. The gene calls are TRBV18 and TRBJ2-7, with a possible D match to TRBD1 (5 bases). The V end lost 8 bases, the J end lost 5 bases, and 13 bases lay between the germline ends. The CDR3 is 12 residues long. The germline CDR1 and CDR2 sequences are KGHSH and LQKENI. Based on the CDR3 plus reference TRBV18 and TRBJ2-7, the full variable domain is NAGVMQNPRHLVRRRGQEARLRCSPMKGHSHVYWYRQLPEEGLKFMVYLQKENIIDESGMPKERFSAEFPKEGPSILRIQQVVRGDSAAYFCASQGISDEQYFGPGTRLTVT.

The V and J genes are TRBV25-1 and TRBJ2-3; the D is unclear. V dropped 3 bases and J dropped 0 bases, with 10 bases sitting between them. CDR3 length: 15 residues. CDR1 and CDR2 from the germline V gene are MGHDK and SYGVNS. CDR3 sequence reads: CASSEVETSTDTQYF. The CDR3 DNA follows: TGTGCCAGCAGTGAGGTGGAGACTAGCACAGATACGCAGTATTTT.

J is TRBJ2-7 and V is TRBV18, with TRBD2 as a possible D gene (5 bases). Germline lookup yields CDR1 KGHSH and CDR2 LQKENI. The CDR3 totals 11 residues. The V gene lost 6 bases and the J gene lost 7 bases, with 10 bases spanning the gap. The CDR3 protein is CASSPDWEQYF. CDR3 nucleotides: TGTGCCAGCTCCCCGGACTGGGAGCAGTACTTC.

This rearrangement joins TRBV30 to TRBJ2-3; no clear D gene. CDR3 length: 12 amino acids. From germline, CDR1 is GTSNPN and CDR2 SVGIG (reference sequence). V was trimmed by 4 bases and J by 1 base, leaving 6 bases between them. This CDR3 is CAWTPGTDTQYF. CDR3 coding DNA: TGTGCCTGGACCCCAGGCACAGATACGCAGTATTTT.

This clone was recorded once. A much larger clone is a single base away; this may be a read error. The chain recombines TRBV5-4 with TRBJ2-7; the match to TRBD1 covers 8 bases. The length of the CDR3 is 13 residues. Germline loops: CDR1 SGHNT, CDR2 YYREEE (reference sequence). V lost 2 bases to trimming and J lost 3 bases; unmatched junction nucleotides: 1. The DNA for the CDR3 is TGTGCCAGCAGCTTAACAGGGGGCTACGAGCAGTACTTC. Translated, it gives CASSLTGGYEQYF.

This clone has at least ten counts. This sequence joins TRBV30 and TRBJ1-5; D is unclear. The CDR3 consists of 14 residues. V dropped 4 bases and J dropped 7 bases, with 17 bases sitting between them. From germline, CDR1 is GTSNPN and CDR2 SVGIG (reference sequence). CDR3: CAWTKPGLVQPQHF. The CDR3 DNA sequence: TGTGCCTGGACTAAGCCGGGATTGGTACAGCCCCAGCATTTT.

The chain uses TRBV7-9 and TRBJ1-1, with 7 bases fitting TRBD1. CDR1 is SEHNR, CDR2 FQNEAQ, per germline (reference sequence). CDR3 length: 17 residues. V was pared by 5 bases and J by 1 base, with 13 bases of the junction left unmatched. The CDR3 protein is CASSQGRAGGRNTEAFF. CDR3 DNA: TGTGCCAGCAGCCAGGGCCGGGCAGGGGGAAGGAACACTGAAGCTTTCTTT.

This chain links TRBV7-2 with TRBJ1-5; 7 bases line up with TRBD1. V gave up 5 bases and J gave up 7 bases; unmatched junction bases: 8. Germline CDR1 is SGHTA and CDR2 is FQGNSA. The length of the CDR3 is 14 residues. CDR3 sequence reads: CASSVNRGGQPQHF. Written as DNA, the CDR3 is TGTGCCAGCAGCGTAAACAGGGGCGGGCAGCCCCAGCATTTT. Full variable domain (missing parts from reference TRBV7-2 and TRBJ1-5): GAGVSQSPSNKVTEKGKDVELRCDPISGHTALYWYRQSLGQGLEFLIYFQGNSAPDKSGLPSDRFSAERTGGSVSTLTIQRTQQEDSAVYLCASSVNRGGQPQHFGDGTRLSIL.

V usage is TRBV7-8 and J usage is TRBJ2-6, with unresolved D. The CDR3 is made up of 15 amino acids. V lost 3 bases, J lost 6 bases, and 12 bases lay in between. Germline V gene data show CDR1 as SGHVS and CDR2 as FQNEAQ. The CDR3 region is CASSFAHAEANVLTF. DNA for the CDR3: TGTGCCAGCAGCTTTGCCCACGCGGAGGCCAACGTCCTGACTTTC.

The CDR3 bases are TGTGCCAGCAGTTCCGCCGGGAGCTCTGGAAACACCATATATTTT. This gives the protein CASSSAGSSGNTIYF. The J gene is TRBJ1-3, the V gene TRBV28; no definite D call. The CDR3 has 15 amino acids. Germline V lookup: CDR1 MDHEN, CDR2 SYDVKM. Trimming took off 4 bases at V and 0 bases at J, with 10 bases between the two ends.

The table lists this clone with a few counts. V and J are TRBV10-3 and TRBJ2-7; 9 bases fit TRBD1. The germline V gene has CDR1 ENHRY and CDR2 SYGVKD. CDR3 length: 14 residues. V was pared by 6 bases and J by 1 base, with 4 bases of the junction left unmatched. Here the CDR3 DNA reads TGTGCCATCAGAGGACAGGGGAGTTCCTACGAGCAGTACTTC. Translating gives CAIRGQGSSYEQYF.

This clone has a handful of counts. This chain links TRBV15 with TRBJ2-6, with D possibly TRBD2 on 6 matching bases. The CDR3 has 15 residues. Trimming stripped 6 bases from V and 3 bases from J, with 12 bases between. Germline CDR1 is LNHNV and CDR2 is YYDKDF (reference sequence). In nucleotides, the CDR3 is TGTGCCACCAGTCTACTAGCTTTTGGGGCCAACGTCCTGACTTTC. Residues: CATSLLAFGANVLTF.

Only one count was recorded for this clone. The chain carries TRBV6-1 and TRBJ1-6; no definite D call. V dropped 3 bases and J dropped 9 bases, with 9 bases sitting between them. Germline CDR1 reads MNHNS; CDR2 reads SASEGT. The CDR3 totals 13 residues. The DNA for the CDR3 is TGTGCCAGCAGTGATCTTCTAGGTTCACCCCTCCACTTT. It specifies CASSDLLGSPLHF.

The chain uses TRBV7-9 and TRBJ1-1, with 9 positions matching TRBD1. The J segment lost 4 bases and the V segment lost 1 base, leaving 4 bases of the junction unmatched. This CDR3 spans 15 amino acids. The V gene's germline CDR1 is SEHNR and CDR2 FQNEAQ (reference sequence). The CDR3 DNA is TGTGCCAGCAGCTTAGGGACAGGGGAGAGCACTGAAGCTTTCTTT. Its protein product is CASSLGTGESTEAFF.

CDR3 region: CAISVGGGSYEQYF. The CDR3 DNA reads TGTGCCATCAGTGTTGGGGGAGGCTCTTACGAGCAGTACTTC. The chain links TRBV10-3 to TRBJ2-7, with a tentative D call TRBD2 (6 bases). The CDR3 extends over 14 amino acids. V lost 4 bases, J lost 4 bases, and 14 bases lay in between. The germline V gene has CDR1 ENHRY and CDR2 SYGVKD.

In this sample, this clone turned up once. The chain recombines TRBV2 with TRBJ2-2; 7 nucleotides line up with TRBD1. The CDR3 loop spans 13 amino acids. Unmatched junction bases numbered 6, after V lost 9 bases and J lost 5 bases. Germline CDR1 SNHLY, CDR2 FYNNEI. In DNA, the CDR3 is TGTGCCAGTCGGGACAGTTTAACCGGGGAGCTGTTTTTT. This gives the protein CASRDSLTGELFF.